This T cell receptor (beta chain) comes out of a study of T cells in Graves' hyperthyroidism and ophthalmopathy. RNA transcripts provided the source from which TCR beta CDR3 regions were amplified. The HTBI primer set drove a first-round RT-PCR of the TCR CDR3. TCRdb independently ran MiXCR on the multiplex PCR reads; one entry per CDR3 protein. The sample carries roughly 580,000 distinct CDR3 sequences, 14% recorded once. Clinicians diagnosed patients from clinical symptoms, serum thyroxine and TRAb, thyroid ultrasound and orbital computed tomography. Sequencing input: blood. This receptor was taken from a woman aged 25 to 39 with Graves' hyperthyroidism that later progressed to Graves' ophthalmopathy.

The CDR3 nucleotides are TGTGCCAGCAGCGTAGGACAGAGCGCAAACTACAATGAGCAGTTCTTC. The encoded protein is CASSVGQSANYNEQFF. The chain has TRBV9 and TRBJ2-1; weak D call: TRBD1 (5 bases). V was cut by 0 bases and J by 3 bases, with 13 bases left in between. Germline-derived CDR1 and CDR2 are SGDLS and YYNGEE. This CDR3 contains 16 residues.